The text below deals with one TCR beta chain. The antigen it binds to is not known. No clone much larger than this one lies a single base away; base qualities are absent. Receptor libraries were prepared by the immunoSEQ multiplex PCR assay. For the multiplex PCR, a mixture combining 60 forward primers for TCR Vbeta segments and 13 reverse primers for TCR Jbeta segments was used. Amplification of the CDR3 region of rearranged TCR beta genes was performed with a multiplex PCR assay on genomic DNA. The amplified TCR beta libraries were sequenced on the Illumina HiSeq System as 87-base-pair reads. The paper's processing steps were these. A later analysis tallied around 87 million unique TCR beta chains across the 666 repertoires, and approximately 12 million of those chains were shared by two or more donors. A nearest-neighbor algorithm error-corrected the raw reads and collapsed the reads into unique sequences, merging closely related sequences to remove PCR and sequencing errors. Alignment of CDR3 sequences to IMGT reference sequences was used to assign V, D and J gene segments. For a sequence to be retained, a match of at least six nucleotides was required to both a V gene segment and a J gene segment. Rearrangements were classified as productive when the CDR3 lacked stop codons and remained in frame with V and J, and all other rearrangements were classified as non-productive. CDR3 was defined by IMGT convention, running from the second conserved V-encoded cysteine to the conserved J-encoded phenylalanine. The earlier analysis of 500 to 650 of the donors excluded any sequence lacking an unambiguous match to a single V gene segment. An earlier analysis of a few hundred of the donors classified V segments as functional when productive rearrangements were above 56.7% and as segregating when the standard deviation between donors was above 5%. A statistical classification framework was built to diagnose cytomegalovirus status from the catalog of TCR beta chain sequences. In a later analysis, TCR nucleotide sequences were compared against IMGT/GENE-DB human TR gene sequences so that V and J genes could be assigned. In a later analysis, CDR3 sequences and most-parsimonious VDJ recombination scenarios were assigned using the TCRdist pipeline. In a later analysis, each TCR beta chain was defined by its CDR3 amino acid sequence together with its V-gene family, and reads without a unique V-gene family were excluded. In a later analysis, 500 to 650 highly shared, low-generation-probability nucleotide sequences were removed to address suspected cross-contamination and a sequencing artifact. In a later analysis, a clonal expansion index for each public chain was calculated from normalized within-repertoire ranks of inferred template counts. A later analysis computed generation probabilities with a VDJ recombination model fitted to out-of-frame rearrangements, and checked the results against IGoR. A later analysis scored TCR-TCR, TCR-HLA and TCR-CMV co-occurrence with hypergeometric tests, applying a repertoire-size bias correction to TCR pairs. To estimate false discovery rates, a later analysis permuted the HLA or CMV assignments 20 times. In a later analysis, co-occurring TCRs were grouped with DBSCAN, and TCRdist sequence similarity was added when clustering was performed within HLA-allele-positive subsets. Repertoires with fewer than 30,000 or more than 120,000 public chains, plus five repertoires with anomalous nucleotide sharing, were excluded from co-occurrence clustering. TCRdb obtained this table from immuneACCESS and retained in-frame rearrangements with V and J assigned. These tables miss some clones; where compared with another copy, unresolved V genes account for less than half of the shortfall, and the remainder is unexplained. V, J and clone size derive from that table, while D and trimming were established from the DNA sequence. The sample table shows about 50,000 clones, and roughly 82% are seen once. Roughly 1.4% of the sample comes from the top ten.

This sample was taken from a study of cytomegalovirus exposure and HLA in healthy donors (TCRdb year 2017). At the level of the whole study: According to an earlier analysis of several hundred of the donors, about 179 million T cells yielded some 120 million unique TCR beta sequences and around 300 Gb of sequence data. Approximately 330 gigabases of sequencing data and 70 million to 95 million unique TCR sequences made up an early release that covered over 550 HLA-typed donors. The genetic ancestry cluster associated with self-reported Caucasian donors included around four fifths of the roughly 390 genotyped donors. The study aimed to test whether cataloging public T cell receptors could reveal signatures of past pathogen exposure. The study used immunosequencing to profile the T cell repertoires of several hundred subjects and linked those repertoires to cytomegalovirus serostatus. Besides the first cohort of hundreds of subjects, a separate validation cohort made up of roughly 120 different subjects was used. To predict cytomegalovirus infection status, the study combined high-throughput TCR immunosequencing, statistical association of individual TCRs with disease status, and machine learning. In a later analysis, previously published TCR beta repertoires from some 640 donors were re-analyzed and high-resolution HLA genotyping was added so that TCR occurrence patterns could be studied. Rather than drawing on any new phenotypic data, the later analysis identified candidate immune exposures from TCR beta sequences and the way those sequences occurred across donors. An earlier analysis of around 540 of the donors applied high-throughput TCR beta sequencing to assess whether each TCR beta V gene segment acted as functional or pseudogenic. Donor age, sex, ethnicity and CMV serostatus were compiled alongside the repertoire data. A later genetic analysis took genome-wide SNP genotypes for 398 of the 666 donors and used that subset as a discovery cohort. Every repertoire in the discovery cohort had been generated on one and the same sequencing platform. HLA typing covered class I and class II loci at four-digit resolution. Typing coverage differed by locus: A, B, C, DRB1 and DQB1 were typed in roughly 629-630 donors, DQA1 in about 550, DPA1 in 600 to 610, and DPB1 in just under 480. About five DR-DQ haplotypes were handled as single units for association and clustering, since linkage in the cohort was strong. Among about 400 genotyped donors of the cohort, an average of approximately 240,000 unique TCR beta nucleotide sequences was sequenced per donor, of which roughly 17% were non-productive. Paper-wide results and their limitations: The authors suggested that the approach could potentially be generalized to other disease states and immunological phenotypes. CMV serostatus was the only immune exposure information available for the cohort. The study gave a list of roughly 150 TCR beta chains associated with cytomegalovirus. The classifier was reported to diagnose cytomegalovirus status with high specificity and sensitivity in both the original cohort and the validation cohort. Correlated functional status among segregating V segments might reflect linkage disequilibrium, but an unknown experimental factor could not be ruled out. Because some donors lacked HLA typing at each locus, the association tests relied only on the typed subset. A later analysis associated about 16,000 TCR beta sequences with specific HLA alleles at a false discovery rate of 0.05. Most TCR sequences were observed very rarely across donors, whereas some public TCRs were present in many individuals. An earlier analysis of some 560 of the donors showed that most TCR beta V segments appeared in productive rearrangements either about 87% or about 30% of the time, which broadly matched IMGT annotations. In a later analysis, most CMV-associated TCR beta chains were found to appear HLA-restricted, with HLA associations seemingly driven largely by CMV exposure. An association between a missense DCLRE1C variant and V-gene and J-gene trimming of TCR beta chains was found in a later genetic analysis and replicated in an independent cohort. Some IMGT-functional V segments, including TRBV6-2 and TRBV6-3, could not be distinguished by the 87-base-pair reads and were therefore excluded. In a later analysis, the rate of TCR association differed among HLA loci, with DRB1 alleles having the most associated TCRs and HLA-C alleles having the fewest. In vitro tests confirmed that a few of the cytomegalovirus-associated TCR beta chains recognize cytomegalovirus antigens. Because counts were too low, roughly 18 rarely observed V segments, including chromosome 9 orphons, were left out of the earlier analysis of a few hundred of the donors. Compared with the roughly 700-donor mean, donors in an Asian-associated ancestry cluster had fewer N-insertions in productive TCRs, according to a later genetic analysis. Sequencing depth was assumed to be roughly uniform across donors in the presence/absence analyses, though that assumption may not hold. The sequencing pipeline was judged likely to have produced a cluster of highly shared sequence variants as a technical artifact. This cohort had only TCR beta chains sequenced, and the lack of alpha or paired-chain data limited which features could be detected. Compared with equally common non-associated chains, HLA-associated TCR beta chains in a later analysis were more clonally expanded and had lower generation probabilities. According to a later analysis, parvovirus B19, influenza, CMV and Epstein-Barr virus appeared linked to several top co-occurrence clusters. A further reported finding was that TCR beta sequences accurately predicted the HLA-A and HLA-B alleles for most subjects in the first cohort. When HLA alleles, especially DR and DQ, strongly co-occurred, attributing TCR associations to individual alleles was difficult.

The cohort comprised fewer than 750 healthy bone marrow donors. All cohort members were sampled while nominally healthy, although unrecorded immune exposures were likely present. The donor was CMV seronegative and belonged to the group of approximately 320 seronegative cohort members. A peripheral blood sample was provided by each donor, and peripheral blood mononuclear cells were used for TCR beta sequencing. The Qiagen DNeasy Blood Extraction Kit was used to extract genomic DNA from the blood cell samples. CDR1 and CDR2 (SGHVS, FNYEAQ) derive from the germline V gene. V is cut by 2 bases and J by 1 base, and the space between the germline ends is 5 bases. Including the terminal cysteine and phenylalanine, the CDR3 comprises 13 residues. Kept here is only the CDR3 DNA, which spans 39 bases and is read in frame from base 1.

Sequenced sample: PBMCs. The chain is made from TRBV7-6 and TRBJ1-1; no D gene is confidently identified. This TCR derives from a man aged 25 to 45 in good health and CMV-seronegative. The CDR3 here reads CASSLQKNTEAFF. The bases are TGTGCCAGCAGCTTACAAAAGAACACTGAAGCTTTCTTT.